What follows are 6 T cell receptor beta chains derived from one specimen sequenced in a study of blood T cells in healthy people across ages. PCR was performed a second time for 7 to 11 cycles using a sample-barcoded 5' primer and a J-beta primer mix. TCRdb used MiXCR to reprocess the 5' RACE reads, holding one entry per CDR3 protein. Of about 760,000 distinct CDR3 sequences listed, about 25% are singletons. This same sample was also taken into another study, of T cells of mothers and their children.

Specimen: blood. These receptors all come from a boy younger than 18 in good health.

This clonotype has just a few counts. The chain combines TRBV29-1 with TRBJ2-5, with D uncertain. The J call is uncertain, as TRBJ2-7 better fits the DNA end. The germline CDR1 and CDR2 sequences are SQVTM and ANQGSEA. The CDR3 is made up of 12 amino acids. DNA of the CDR3: TGCAGCGCCGCTCACGAAACTTACGAGCAGTACTTC. This encodes CSAAHETYEQYF.

V is TRBV7-8 and J is TRBJ2-7; TRBD2 might be the D (5 bases). The V end was cut by 2 bases, the J end by 7 bases, with 15 bases between. Germline CDR1 is SGHVS and CDR2 is FQNEAQ. This CDR3 is built from 14 residues. CDR3 DNA: TGTGCCAGCAGCTTATTGGACCTCGGGGATGAGCAGTACTTC. Residues: CASSLLDLGDEQYF.

The chain uses TRBV5-1 and TRBJ1-6, with 7 nucleotides matching TRBD1. J was trimmed by 9 bases and V by 2 bases; bases with no gene match: 20. The germline V gene has CDR1 SGHRS and CDR2 YFSETQ. This CDR3 is 19 amino acids long. CDR3 in amino acids: CASSFSDAALTGVGSPLHF. CDR3 DNA: TGCGCCAGCAGCTTTTCGGACGCGGCTCTCACAGGGGTAGGTTCACCCCTCCACTTT.

This chain connects TRBV6-5 to TRBJ2-5; a possible D gene is TRBD2 (5 bases). The assigned J gene may be wrong: the sequence end matches TRBJ2-1 better. This CDR3 contains 13 residues. Germline CDR1 MNHEY, CDR2 SVGAGI. The CDR3 region has the DNA TGTGCCAGCAGTGGGTGGGAGTACAATGAGCAGTTCTTC. Its translation is CASSGWEYNEQFF.

V and J are TRBV6-1 and TRBJ1-4; no firm D call. Germline V gene sequence: CDR1 MNHNS, CDR2 SASEGT. V shed 7 bases and J shed 2 bases, with 8 bases lying between them. The CDR3 is 13 amino acids. Here the CDR3 reads CASKRRTNEKLFF. The CDR3 DNA is TGTGCCAGCAAGAGGCGGACTAATGAAAAACTGTTTTTT.

The J gene is TRBJ1-2, the V gene TRBV6-5, with D tentatively TRBD1 (5 bases). V was trimmed by 6 bases and J by 8 bases, leaving 13 bases between them. Germline CDR1 MNHEY, CDR2 SVGAGI. This CDR3 region has 12 residues. CDR3 region: CASRRPRGGYTF. CDR3 bases: TGTGCCAGCAGACGCCCGAGGGGCGGCTACACCTTC.